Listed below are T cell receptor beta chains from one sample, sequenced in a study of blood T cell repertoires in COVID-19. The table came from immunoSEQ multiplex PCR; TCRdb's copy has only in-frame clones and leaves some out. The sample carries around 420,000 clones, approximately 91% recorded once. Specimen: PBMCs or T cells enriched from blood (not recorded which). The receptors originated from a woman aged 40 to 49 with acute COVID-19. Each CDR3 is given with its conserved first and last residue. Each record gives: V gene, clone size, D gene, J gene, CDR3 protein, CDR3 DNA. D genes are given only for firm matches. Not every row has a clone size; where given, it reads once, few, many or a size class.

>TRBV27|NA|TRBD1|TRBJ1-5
CASSGQGYSNQPQHF
TGTGCCAGCAGTGGACAGGGGTATAGCAATCAGCCCCAGCATTTT
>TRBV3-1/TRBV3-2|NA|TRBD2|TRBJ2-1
CASSQQIAGGYEQFF
TGTGCCAGCAGCCAACAGATAGCGGGGGGGTATGAGCAGTTCTTC
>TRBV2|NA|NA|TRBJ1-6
CASSDTYNSPLHF
TGTGCCAGCAGTGACACCTATAATTCACCCCTCCACTTT
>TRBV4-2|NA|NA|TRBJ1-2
CASSQPLDSYGYTF
TGTGCCAGCAGCCAACCTTTAGACAGCTATGGCTACACCTTC
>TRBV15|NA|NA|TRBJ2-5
CATSRGRYQETQYF
TGTGCCACCAGCAGGGGGAGATACCAAGAGACCCAGTACTTC
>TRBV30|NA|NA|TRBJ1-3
CAWSGSSGNTIYF
TGTGCCTGGAGTGGGAGCTCTGGAAACACCATATATTTT
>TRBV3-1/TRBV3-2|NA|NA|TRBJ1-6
CASSPPQASPLHF
TGTGCCAGCAGCCCCCCCCAGGCCTCACCCCTCCACTTT
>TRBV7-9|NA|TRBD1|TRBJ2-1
CASSFGQGASNEQFF
TGTGCCAGCAGCTTTGGGCAGGGGGCGTCCAATGAGCAGTTCTTC
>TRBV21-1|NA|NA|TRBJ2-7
CASSNSRLGSRPYEQYF
TGTGCCAGCAGCAACTCTCGGTTAGGGAGTCGCCCCTACGAGCAGTACTTC
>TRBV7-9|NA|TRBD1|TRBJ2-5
CASSFLGQGGETQYF
TGTGCCAGCAGCTTTTTGGGACAGGGAGGGGAGACCCAGTACTTC
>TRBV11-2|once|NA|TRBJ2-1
CASSLLLRSSYNEQFF
TGTGCCAGCAGCTTATTGCTTCGTAGCTCCTACAATGAGCAGTTCTTC
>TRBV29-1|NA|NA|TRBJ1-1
CSVEGLEAVATSMNTEAFF
TGCAGCGTTGAAGGCCTGGAGGCAGTCGCTACCTCAATGAACACTGAAGCTTTCTTT
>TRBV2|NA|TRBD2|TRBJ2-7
CASPGRVYEQYF
TGTGCCAGCCCAGGGAGGGTTTACGAGCAGTACTTC
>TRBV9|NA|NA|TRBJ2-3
CASSVRTSTDTQYF
TGTGCCAGCAGCGTTCGGACTAGCACAGATACGCAGTATTTT
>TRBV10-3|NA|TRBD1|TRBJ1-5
CAISVDRGLGQPQHF
TGTGCCATCAGCGTGGACAGGGGGTTAGGTCAGCCCCAGCATTTT
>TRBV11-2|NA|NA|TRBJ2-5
CASSLRGGEAQYF
TGTGCCAGCAGCTTAAGAGGGGGGGAGGCCCAGTACTTC
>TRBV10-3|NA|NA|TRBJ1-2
CAISAQADYGYTF
TGTGCCATCAGTGCACAGGCAGACTATGGCTACACCTTC
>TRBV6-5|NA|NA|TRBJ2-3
CASTPPGTDTQYF
TGTGCCAGCACCCCCCCCGGGACAGATACGCAGTATTTT
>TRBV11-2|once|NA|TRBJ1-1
CASSLDRGADEAFF
TGTGCCAGCAGCTTAGACCGGGGGGCAGATGAAGCTTTCTTT
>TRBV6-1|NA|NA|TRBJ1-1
CASSEALWRRSGTEAFF
TGTGCCAGCAGTGAAGCTTTGTGGCGGCGGTCGGGCACTGAAGCTTTCTTT
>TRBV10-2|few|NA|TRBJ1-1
CASSDRRGVNTEAFF
TGCGCCAGCAGTGATCGGAGGGGCGTGAACACTGAAGCTTTCTTT
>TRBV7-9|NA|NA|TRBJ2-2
CASSLRAPREGELFF
TGTGCCAGCAGCTTAAGGGCACCCCGGGAAGGGGAGCTGTTTTTT
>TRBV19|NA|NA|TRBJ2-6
CASTRTSLSGAGANVLTF
TGTGCCAGTACCAGAACCTCGTTGTCGGGGGCTGGGGCCAACGTCCTGACTTTC
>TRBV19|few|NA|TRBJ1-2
CASSHQAFNYGYTF
TGTGCCAGTAGTCATCAAGCGTTTAACTATGGCTACACCTTC
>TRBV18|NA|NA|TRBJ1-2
CASSGGPANYGYTF
TGTGCCAGCTCCGGGGGTCCGGCTAACTATGGCTACACCTTC
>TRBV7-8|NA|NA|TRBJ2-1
CASSSSRVAPGNEQFF
TGTGCCAGCAGCTCGAGCAGGGTCGCTCCGGGTAATGAGCAGTTCTTC
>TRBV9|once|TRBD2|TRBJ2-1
CASSVDLTSGGWQFF
TGTGCCAGCAGCGTAGACTTGACTAGCGGGGGTTGGCAGTTCTTC
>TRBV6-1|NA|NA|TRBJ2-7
CASSDRGGTYEQYF
TGTGCCAGCAGTGACAGGGGAGGGACCTACGAGCAGTACTTC
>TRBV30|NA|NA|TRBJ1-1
CAWSVGGYGEAFF
TGTGCCTGGAGTGTAGGAGGGTATGGTGAAGCTTTCTTT
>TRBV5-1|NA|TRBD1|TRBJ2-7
CASSLYGQAYEQYF
TGCGCCAGCAGCTTATACGGACAGGCCTACGAGCAGTACTTC
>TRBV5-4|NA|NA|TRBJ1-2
CASSLDLAANYGYTF
TGTGCCAGCAGCTTGGATTTGGCAGCTAACTATGGCTACACCTTC
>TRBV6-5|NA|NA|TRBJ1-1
CASSYGKMPGTEAFF
TGTGCCAGCAGTTACGGGAAAATGCCGGGAACTGAAGCTTTCTTT
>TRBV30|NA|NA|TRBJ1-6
CGPEGGNSPLHF
TGTGGTCCGGAAGGGGGTAATTCACCCCTCCACTTT
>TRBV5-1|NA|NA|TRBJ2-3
CASRPTGWGADTQYF
TGCGCCAGCAGGCCAACAGGGTGGGGCGCAGATACGCAGTATTTT
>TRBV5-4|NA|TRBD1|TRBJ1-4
CASSSHRGGATNEKLFF
TGTGCCAGCAGCTCCCACAGGGGGGGTGCAACTAATGAAAAACTGTTTTTT
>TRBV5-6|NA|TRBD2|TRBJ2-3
CASSLRTSGGPRTQYF
TGTGCCAGCAGCCTTAGGACTAGCGGGGGCCCAAGAACGCAGTATTTT
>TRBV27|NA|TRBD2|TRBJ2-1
CASSLTSGGAYNEQFF
TGTGCCAGCAGTTTAACTAGCGGGGGAGCCTACAATGAGCAGTTCTTC
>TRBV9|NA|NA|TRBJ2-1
CASSVVAASSYNEQFF
TGTGCCAGCAGCGTAGTAGCGGCGAGCTCCTACAATGAGCAGTTCTTC
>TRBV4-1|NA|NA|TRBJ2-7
CASSPLPSSYEQYF
TGCGCCAGCAGCCCTCTACCTAGCTCCTACGAGCAGTACTTC
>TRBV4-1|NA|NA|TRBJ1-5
CASSQSRDNQPQHF
TGCGCCAGCAGCCAAAGCAGGGACAATCAGCCCCAGCATTTT
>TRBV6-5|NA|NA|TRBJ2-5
CAHTAGETQYF
TGTGCCCACACGGCGGGAGAGACCCAGTACTTC
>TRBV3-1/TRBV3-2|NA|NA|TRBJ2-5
CASSQDVPGVILLETQYF
TGTGCCAGCAGCCAAGATGTGCCCGGGGTTATCCTACTAGAGACCCAGTACTTC
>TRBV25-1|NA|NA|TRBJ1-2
CASSESPRRDGYTF
TGTGCCAGCAGTGAAAGCCCCCGGAGGGATGGCTACACCTTC
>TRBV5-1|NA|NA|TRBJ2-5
CASSLQSGEYETQYF
TGCGCCAGCAGCTTGCAGTCAGGGGAATATGAGACCCAGTACTTC
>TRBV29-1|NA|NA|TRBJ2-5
CSVVASKETQYF
TGCAGCGTTGTAGCAAGTAAAGAGACCCAGTACTTC
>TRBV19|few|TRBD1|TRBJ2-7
CASSILQGNEQYF
TGTGCCAGTAGTATCCTACAGGGGAACGAGCAGTACTTC
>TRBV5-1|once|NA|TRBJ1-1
CASSLVGREDTEAFF
TGCGCCAGCAGCTTGGTAGGGAGGGAGGACACTGAAGCTTTCTTT
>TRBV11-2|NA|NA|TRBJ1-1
CASSPRGESTEAFF
TGTGCCAGCAGCCCTCGGGGTGAGAGCACTGAAGCTTTCTTT
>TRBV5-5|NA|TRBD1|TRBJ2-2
CASSYHPRTGAANTGELFF
TGTGCCAGCAGCTATCATCCTCGGACAGGGGCAGCGAACACCGGGGAGCTGTTTTTT
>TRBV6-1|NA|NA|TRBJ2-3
CASSEVIGTDTQYF
TGTGCCAGCAGTGAAGTTATCGGCACAGATACGCAGTATTTT
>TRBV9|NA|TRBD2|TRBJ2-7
CASSVGASGGSSYEQYF
TGTGCCAGCAGCGTAGGTGCTAGCGGGGGGTCGTCCTACGAGCAGTACTTC
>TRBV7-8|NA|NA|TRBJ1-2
CASSLQDYGYTF
TGTGCCAGCAGCTTACAGGACTATGGCTACACCTTC
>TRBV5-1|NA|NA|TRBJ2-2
CASSLDTNTGELFF
TGCGCCAGCAGCTTGGACACGAACACCGGGGAGCTGTTTTTT
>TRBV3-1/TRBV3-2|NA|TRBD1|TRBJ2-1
CASSQDWGTEVYNEQFF
TGTGCCAGCAGCCAAGACTGGGGGACAGAAGTATACAATGAGCAGTTCTTC
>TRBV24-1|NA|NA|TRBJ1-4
CATSDGRVGEKLFF
TGTGCCACCAGTGATGGCAGGGTCGGGGAAAAACTGTTTTTT
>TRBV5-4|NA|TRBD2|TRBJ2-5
CASSSPGTSGGQETQYF
TGTGCCAGCAGCTCCCCCGGGACTAGCGGGGGGCAAGAGACCCAGTACTTC
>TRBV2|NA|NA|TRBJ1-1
CASSVFTEAFF
TGTGCCAGCAGTGTCTTCACTGAAGCTTTCTTT
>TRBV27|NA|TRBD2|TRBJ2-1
CASSLRVRTSGKYNEQFF
TGTGCCAGCAGTTTACGTGTCCGGACTAGCGGGAAGTACAATGAGCAGTTCTTC
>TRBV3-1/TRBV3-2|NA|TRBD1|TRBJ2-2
CASSTDAGGGELFF
TGTGCCAGCAGCACGGACGCAGGGGGCGGGGAGCTGTTTTTT